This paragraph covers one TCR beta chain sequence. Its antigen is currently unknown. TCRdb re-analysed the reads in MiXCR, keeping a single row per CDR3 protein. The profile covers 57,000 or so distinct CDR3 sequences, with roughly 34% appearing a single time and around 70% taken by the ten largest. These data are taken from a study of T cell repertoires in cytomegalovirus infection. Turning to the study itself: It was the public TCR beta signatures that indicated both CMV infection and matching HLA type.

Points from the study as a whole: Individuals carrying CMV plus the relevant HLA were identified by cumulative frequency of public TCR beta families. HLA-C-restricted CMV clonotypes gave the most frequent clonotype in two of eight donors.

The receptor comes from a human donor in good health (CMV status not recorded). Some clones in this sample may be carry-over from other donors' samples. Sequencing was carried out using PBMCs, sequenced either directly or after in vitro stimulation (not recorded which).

The chain's CDR3 is CASSQNYRGEKLFF. Here the CDR3 DNA reads TGTGCCAGCAGCCAAAACTACAGGGGAGAAAAACTGTTTTTT. This chain joins TRBV7-2 and TRBJ1-4; 7 bases match TRBD1. Germline CDR1 reads SGHTA; CDR2 reads FQGNSA. CDR3 length: 14 amino acids. The trim removed 5 bases at V and 8 bases at J, leaving 8 bases unmatched. The complete variable domain, with remaining parts taken from reference TRBV7-2 and TRBJ1-4, reads GAGVSQSPSNKVTEKGKDVELRCDPISGHTALYWYRQSLGQGLEFLIYFQGNSAPDKSGLPSDRFSAERTGGSVSTLTIQRTQQEDSAVYLCASSQNYRGEKLFFGSGTQLSVL.